Listed here are 15 T cell receptor beta chains from one sample, sequenced in a study of cytomegalovirus exposure and HLA in healthy donors. PCR primers comprised 60 Vbeta and 13 Jbeta primers. Profiling relied on immunoSEQ multiplex PCR, and the TCRdb table lists in-frame clones only, not all of them. The sample consists of some 67,000 clones, approximately 78% of them appearing once. Input material: PBMCs. These receptors came from a woman aged 25 to 39 in good health and CMV-seronegative.

This chain uses TRBV6-1 with TRBJ1-5; 7 nucleotides align to TRBD1. Germline V gene lookup returns CDR1 MNHNS and CDR2 SASEGT. V was clipped by 7 bases and J by 5 bases; unmatched bases: 5. CDR3 length equals 13 residues. The CDR3 sequence is CASTQGPDQPQHF. The CDR3 DNA follows: TGTGCCAGCACACAGGGGCCAGATCAGCCCCAGCATTTT.

The V gene is TRBV7-2, the J gene TRBJ1-4; 7 positions match TRBD1. CDR1 is SGHTA, CDR2 FQGNSA, per germline. CDR3 size: 15 residues. V lost 4 bases, J lost 8 bases, and 10 bases stayed unmatched. CDR3 DNA sequence: TGTGCCAGCAGCTGGGAGGACAGGCACGGCGAAAAACTGTTTTTT. It translates to CASSWEDRHGEKLFF.

The chain has TRBV4-3 and TRBJ1-5; a weak D match, TRBD1 (6 bases). The length of the CDR3 is 19 residues. V lost 0 bases, J lost 0 bases, and 18 bases lay in between. CDR1 and CDR2 from the germline V gene are LGHNA and YSLEER. CDR3 nucleotides: TGCGCCAGCAGCCAAGACCCCCACACAGGGTTGTATAGCAATCAGCCCCAGCATTTT. Translating gives CASSQDPHTGLYSNQPQHF.

This clone appeared a few times. The chain joins TRBV6-1 to TRBJ1-2; a weak D match, TRBD1 (5 bases). This CDR3 has 14 amino acids. Trimming left V 0 bases short and J 6 bases short, with 11 bases between. Germline V gene lookup returns CDR1 MNHNS and CDR2 SASEGT. This CDR3 is CASSEAGGLHGYTF. The CDR3 bases are TGTGCCAGCAGTGAAGCGGGGGGACTGCATGGCTACACCTTC.

V is TRBV7-2 and J is TRBJ1-1, with 7 bases matching TRBD1. J gave up 0 bases and V 2 bases, and 6 bases lay outside the gene matches. Germline V CDR1 and CDR2: SGHTA, FQGNSA. The CDR3 is made up of 16 amino acids. CDR3 nucleotide sequence: TGTGCCAGCAGCTTATATCCGACAGGGATGAACACTGAAGCTTTCTTT. Protein sequence: CASSLYPTGMNTEAFF.

The chain couples TRBV5-1 to TRBJ2-7, with 8 nucleotides matching TRBD2. The length of the CDR3 is 15 residues. The junction had 5 bases not matched to a gene; V was cut back by 0 bases and J by 3 bases. Germline loops: CDR1 SGHRS, CDR2 YFSETQ. The CDR3 loop is CASSLDGGAYYEQYF. Here the CDR3 DNA reads TGCGCCAGCAGCTTGGACGGGGGGGCTTACTACGAGCAGTACTTC.

The chain recombines TRBV27 with TRBJ1-5, with TRBD1 matching 10 bases. CDR1 is MNHEY and CDR2 is SMNVEV in the germline V gene (reference sequence). V lost 6 bases to trimming and J lost 4 bases; unmatched junction nucleotides: 3. The CDR3 runs 14 residues. The CDR3 DNA is TGTGCCAGCAGGCCGGACAGGGGGAATCAGCCCCAGCATTTT. It codes for CASRPDRGNQPQHF.

This clone has a single count. This chain connects TRBV19 to TRBJ1-4, with D possibly being TRBD1 (6 bases). CDR1 is LNHDA, CDR2 SQIVND, per germline (reference sequence). The CDR3 is 13 amino acids. Trimming stripped 4 bases from V and 10 bases from J, with 13 bases between. The CDR3 reads CASSNPQGRKLFF. CDR3 nucleotides: TGTGCCAGTAGTAACCCACAGGGTCGAAAACTGTTTTTT.

This chain connects TRBV29-1 to TRBJ2-1, with TRBD2 matching 11 bases. Germline V gives CDR1 SQVTM, CDR2 ANQGSEA. V lost 4 bases and J lost 9; bases outside the gene matches: 8. The CDR3 runs to 14 residues. The CDR3 coding sequence is TGCAGCGTTGGGGTAGCGGGGGGGATGGGTGAGCAGTTCTTC. It translates to CSVGVAGGMGEQFF.

V is TRBV11-3 and J is TRBJ2-7; TRBD1 matches 10 bases. V dropped 5 bases and J dropped 3; count of bases not matched to a gene: 7. This CDR3 spans 15 amino acids. Germline CDR1 is SGHNT and CDR2 is YENEEA. The CDR3 loop reads CASSTWDRGNYEQYF. CDR3 sequence (DNA): TGTGCCAGCAGCACCTGGGACAGGGGAAACTACGAGCAGTACTTC.

The J gene is TRBJ1-1, the V gene TRBV21-1; the DNA was not compared with TRBD1, the D call given in the table. TRBV21-1 is reported as a pseudogene. This CDR3 has 18 residues. The CDR3 nucleotides read TGTGCCAGCAGCAAAGCCCTTCCATGGACAGGGGGGAACACTGAAGCTTTCTTT. Its protein is CASSKALPWTGGNTEAFF.

The chain has TRBV6-5 and TRBJ2-6; D uncertain. This CDR3 has 12 amino acids. V dropped 7 bases and J dropped 1 base, with 2 bases sitting between them. Germline assignment: CDR1 MNHEY and CDR2 SVGAGI. CDR3 sequence reads: CASTSGANVLTF. DNA of the CDR3: TGTGCCAGCACGTCTGGGGCCAACGTCCTGACTTTC.

The rearrangement links TRBV5-1 to TRBJ2-5; the match to TRBD2 covers 7 bases. This CDR3 contains 14 residues. V trimming: 4 bases; J trimming: 5 bases; junction bases outside the gene matches: 8. Per germline, CDR1 SGHRS and CDR2 YFSETQ. Written as DNA, the CDR3 is TGCGCCAGCAGCCTGAGGACTAGAGGCGAGACCCAGTACTTC. Its protein is CASSLRTRGETQYF.

As for this clone: The sample holds other DNA sequences that translate to the same CDR3. CDR3 sequence (DNA): TGCGCCAGCAGCCAAATTTTATGGCTAGCGGGAGCAAGCACAGATACGCAGTATTTT. It yields the protein CASSQILWLAGASTDTQYF. This rearrangement joins TRBV4-1 to TRBJ2-3; 10 positions agree with TRBD2. Germline V CDR1 and CDR2: MGHRA, YSYEKL. This CDR3 is 19 amino acids long. Losses at the gene ends were 2 bases for V and 0 bases for J; bases not matched to a gene: 11.

This clone was seen a single time. V is TRBV4-3 and J is TRBJ2-1; the match to TRBD2 covers 12 bases. The CDR3 has 18 amino acids. Germline V gives CDR1 LGHNA, CDR2 YSLEER. Unmatched junction bases numbered 13, after V lost 3 bases and J lost 7 bases. CDR3: CASSQNLAGGPPWNEQFF. The CDR3 DNA sequence: TGCGCCAGCAGCCAGAACCTAGCGGGGGGGCCCCCTTGGAATGAGCAGTTCTTC.